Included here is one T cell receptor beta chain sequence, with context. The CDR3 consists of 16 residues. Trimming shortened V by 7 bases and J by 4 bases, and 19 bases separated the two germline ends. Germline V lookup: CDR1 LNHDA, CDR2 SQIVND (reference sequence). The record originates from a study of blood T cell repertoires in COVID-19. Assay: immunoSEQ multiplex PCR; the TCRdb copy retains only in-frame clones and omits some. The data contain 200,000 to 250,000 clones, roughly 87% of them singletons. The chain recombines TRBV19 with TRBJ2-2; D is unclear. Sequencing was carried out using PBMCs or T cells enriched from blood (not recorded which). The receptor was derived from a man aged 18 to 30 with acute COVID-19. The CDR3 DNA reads TGTGCCAGTACCCTTATAAACTATGGTGGCACCGGGGAGCTGTTTTTT. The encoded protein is CASTLINYGGTGELFF.